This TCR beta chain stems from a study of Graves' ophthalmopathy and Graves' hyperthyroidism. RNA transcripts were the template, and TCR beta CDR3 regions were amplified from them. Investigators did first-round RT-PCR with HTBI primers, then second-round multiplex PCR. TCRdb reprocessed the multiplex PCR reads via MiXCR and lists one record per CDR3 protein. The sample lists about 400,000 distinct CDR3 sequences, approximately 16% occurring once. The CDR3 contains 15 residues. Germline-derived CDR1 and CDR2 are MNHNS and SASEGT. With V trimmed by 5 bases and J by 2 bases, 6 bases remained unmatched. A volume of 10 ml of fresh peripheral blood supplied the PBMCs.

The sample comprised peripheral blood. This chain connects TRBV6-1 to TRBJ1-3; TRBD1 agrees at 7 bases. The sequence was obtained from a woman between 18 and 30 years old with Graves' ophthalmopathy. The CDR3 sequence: CASSPNRGTGNTIYF. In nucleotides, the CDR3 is TGTGCCAGCAGTCCCAACAGGGGAACTGGAAACACCATATATTTT.